The T cell receptor beta chain described here comes from a study of blood T cells in healthy people across ages. This clonotype was found many times. Trimming removed 6 bases from V and 5 bases from J; junction bases left unmatched: 3. The CDR3 has 13 amino acids. The second PCR ran roughly 6 to 11 cycles with a sample-barcoded 5' primer and J-beta primers. TCRdb fed the 5' RACE reads into MiXCR, producing one record per CDR3 protein. The sample consists of some 1.5 million distinct CDR3 sequences, 28% of them appearing once. Each donor had about 9.6 milliliters of peripheral blood drawn. Source material: blood. This chain uses TRBV12-3 or TRBV12-4 with TRBJ2-1, with 8 bases fitting TRBD1. The clonotype was recovered from a woman under 40 in good health. DNA of the CDR3: TGTGCCAGCAGCTCGACAGGGGACAATGAGCAGTTCTTC. Translated: CASSSTGDNEQFF.